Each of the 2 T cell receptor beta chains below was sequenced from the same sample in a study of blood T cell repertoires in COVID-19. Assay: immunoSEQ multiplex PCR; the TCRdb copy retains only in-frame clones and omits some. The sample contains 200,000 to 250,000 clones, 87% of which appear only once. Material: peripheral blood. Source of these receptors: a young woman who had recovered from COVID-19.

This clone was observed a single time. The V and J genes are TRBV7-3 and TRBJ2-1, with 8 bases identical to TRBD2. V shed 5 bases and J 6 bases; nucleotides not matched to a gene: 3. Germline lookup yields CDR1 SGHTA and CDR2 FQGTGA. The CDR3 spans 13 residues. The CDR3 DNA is TGTGCCAGCAGCCGGGGGGGTAGCAATGAGCAGTTCTTC. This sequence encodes CASSRGGSNEQFF.

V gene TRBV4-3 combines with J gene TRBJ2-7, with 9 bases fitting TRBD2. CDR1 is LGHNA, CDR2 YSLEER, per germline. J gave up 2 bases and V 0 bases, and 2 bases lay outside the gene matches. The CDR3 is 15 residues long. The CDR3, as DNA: TGCGCCAGCAGCCAAGATGCTAGCGGGACCTACGAGCAGTACTTC. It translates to CASSQDASGTYEQYF.